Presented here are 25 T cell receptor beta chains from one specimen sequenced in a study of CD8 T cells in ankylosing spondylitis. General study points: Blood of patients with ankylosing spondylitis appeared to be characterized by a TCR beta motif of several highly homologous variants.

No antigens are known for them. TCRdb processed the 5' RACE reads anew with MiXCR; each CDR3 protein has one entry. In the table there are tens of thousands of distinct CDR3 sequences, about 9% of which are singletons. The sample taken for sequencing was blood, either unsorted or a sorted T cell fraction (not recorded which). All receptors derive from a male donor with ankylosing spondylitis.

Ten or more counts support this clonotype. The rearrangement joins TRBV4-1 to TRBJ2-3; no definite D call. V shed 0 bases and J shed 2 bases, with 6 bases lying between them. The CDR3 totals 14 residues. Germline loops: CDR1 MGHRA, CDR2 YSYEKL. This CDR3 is CASSQDQNTDTQYF. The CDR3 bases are TGCGCCAGCAGCCAAGATCAGAACACAGATACGCAGTATTTT.

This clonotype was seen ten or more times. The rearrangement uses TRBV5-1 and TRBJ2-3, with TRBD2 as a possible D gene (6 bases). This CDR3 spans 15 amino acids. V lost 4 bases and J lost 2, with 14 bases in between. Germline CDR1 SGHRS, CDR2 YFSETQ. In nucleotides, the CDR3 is TGCGCCAGCAGCCCCCGGGACTCGACCACAGATACGCAGTATTTT. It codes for CASSPRDSTTDTQYF.

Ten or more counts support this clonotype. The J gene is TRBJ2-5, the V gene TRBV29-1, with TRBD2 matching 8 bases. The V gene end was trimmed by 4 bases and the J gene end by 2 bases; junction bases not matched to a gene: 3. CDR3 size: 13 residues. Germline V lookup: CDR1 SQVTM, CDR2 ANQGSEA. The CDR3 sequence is CSVGSGVQETQYF. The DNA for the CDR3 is TGCAGCGTTGGTAGCGGGGTACAAGAGACCCAGTACTTC.

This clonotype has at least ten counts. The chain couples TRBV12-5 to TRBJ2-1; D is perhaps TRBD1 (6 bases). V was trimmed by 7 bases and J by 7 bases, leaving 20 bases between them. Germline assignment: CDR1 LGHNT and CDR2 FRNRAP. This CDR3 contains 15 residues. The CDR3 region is CASAPTGIGRNEQFF. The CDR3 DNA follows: TGTGCTAGTGCCCCAACAGGGATCGGTCGGAATGAGCAGTTCTTC. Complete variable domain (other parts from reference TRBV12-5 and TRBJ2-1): DARVTQTPRHKVTEMGQEVTMRCQPILGHNTVFWYRQTMMQGLELLAYFRNRAPLDDSGMPKDRFSAEMPDATLATLKIQPSEPRDSAVYFCASAPTGIGRNEQFFGPGTRLTVL.

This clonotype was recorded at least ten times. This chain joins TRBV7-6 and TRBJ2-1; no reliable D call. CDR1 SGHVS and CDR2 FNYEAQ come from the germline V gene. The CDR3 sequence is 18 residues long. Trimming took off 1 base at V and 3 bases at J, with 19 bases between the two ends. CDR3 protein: CASSLVRPSSLIYNEQFF. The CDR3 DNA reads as TGTGCCAGCAGCTTAGTTCGGCCTAGTAGTTTGATCTACAATGAGCAGTTCTTC. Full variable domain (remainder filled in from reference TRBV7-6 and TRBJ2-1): GAGVSQSPRYKVTKRGQDVALRCDPISGHVSLYWYRQALGQGPEFLTYFNYEAQQDKSGLPNDRFSAERPEGSISTLTIQRTEQRDSAMYRCASSLVRPSSLIYNEQFFGPGTRLTVL.

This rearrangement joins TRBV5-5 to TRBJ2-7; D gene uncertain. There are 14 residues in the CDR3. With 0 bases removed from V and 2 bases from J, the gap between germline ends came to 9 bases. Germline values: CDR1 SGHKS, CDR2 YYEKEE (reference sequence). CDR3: CASSLGLVAYEQYF. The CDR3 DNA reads TGTGCCAGCAGCTTGGGCCTCGTGGCCTACGAGCAGTACTTC. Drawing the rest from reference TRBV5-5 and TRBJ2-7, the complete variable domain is DAGVTQSPTHLIKTRGQQVTLRCSPISGHKSVSWYQQVLGQGPQFIFQYYEKEERGRGNFPDRFSARQFPNYSSELNVNALLLGDSALYLCASSLGLVAYEQYFGPGTRLTVT.

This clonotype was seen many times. CDR3 loop: CATSGGTDNEQFF. The CDR3 coding sequence is TGTGCCACCAGCGGGGGTACAGACAATGAGCAGTTCTTC. The rearrangement links TRBV15 to TRBJ2-1; the D call may be TRBD1 or TRBD2 (5 bases each). CDR3 length: 13 residues. Germline CDR1 reads LNHNV; CDR2 reads YYDKDF (reference sequence). The V gene lost 5 bases and the J gene lost 5 bases, with 10 bases spanning the gap.

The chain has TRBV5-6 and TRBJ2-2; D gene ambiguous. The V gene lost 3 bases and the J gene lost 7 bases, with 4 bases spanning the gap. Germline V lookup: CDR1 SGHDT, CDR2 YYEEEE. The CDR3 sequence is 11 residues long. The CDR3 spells CASSSYGELFF. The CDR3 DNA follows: TGTGCCAGCAGCTCCTACGGGGAGCTGTTTTTT.

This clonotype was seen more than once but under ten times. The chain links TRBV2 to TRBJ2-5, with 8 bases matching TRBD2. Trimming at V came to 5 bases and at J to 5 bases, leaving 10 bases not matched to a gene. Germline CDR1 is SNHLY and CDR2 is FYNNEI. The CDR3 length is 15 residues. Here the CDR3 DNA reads TGTGCCAGCAGTTTGACAGCGGGAGAGGGGGAGACCCAGTACTTC. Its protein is CASSLTAGEGETQYF.

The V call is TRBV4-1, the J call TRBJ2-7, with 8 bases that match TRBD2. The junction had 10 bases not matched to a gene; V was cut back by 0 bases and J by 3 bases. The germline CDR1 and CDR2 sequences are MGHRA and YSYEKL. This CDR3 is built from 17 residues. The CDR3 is CASSQDLSSGSLYEQYV. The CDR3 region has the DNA TGCGCCAGCAGCCAAGATCTATCCAGCGGGAGCCTCTACGAGCAGTACGTC.

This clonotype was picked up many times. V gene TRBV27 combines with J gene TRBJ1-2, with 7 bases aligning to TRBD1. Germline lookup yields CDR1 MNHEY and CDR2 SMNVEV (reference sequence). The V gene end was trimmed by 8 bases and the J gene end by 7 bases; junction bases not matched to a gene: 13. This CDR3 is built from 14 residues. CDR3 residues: CASGQQGTNLGYTF. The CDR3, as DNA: TGTGCCAGCGGACAACAGGGGACCAATCTTGGCTACACCTTC.

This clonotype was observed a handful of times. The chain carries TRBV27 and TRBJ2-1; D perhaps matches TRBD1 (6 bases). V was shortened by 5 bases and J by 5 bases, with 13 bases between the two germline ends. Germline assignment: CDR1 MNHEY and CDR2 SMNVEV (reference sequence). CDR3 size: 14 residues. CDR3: CASSLRDKDNEQFF. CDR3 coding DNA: TGTGCCAGCAGTCTCCGGGACAAAGACAATGAGCAGTTCTTC.

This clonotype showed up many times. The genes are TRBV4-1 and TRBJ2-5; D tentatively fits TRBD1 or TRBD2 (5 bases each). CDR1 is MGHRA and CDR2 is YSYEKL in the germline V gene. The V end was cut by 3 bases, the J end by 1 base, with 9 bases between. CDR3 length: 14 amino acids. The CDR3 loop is CASSHYGTQETQYF. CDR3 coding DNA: TGCGCCAGCAGCCACTACGGGACCCAAGAGACCCAGTACTTC.

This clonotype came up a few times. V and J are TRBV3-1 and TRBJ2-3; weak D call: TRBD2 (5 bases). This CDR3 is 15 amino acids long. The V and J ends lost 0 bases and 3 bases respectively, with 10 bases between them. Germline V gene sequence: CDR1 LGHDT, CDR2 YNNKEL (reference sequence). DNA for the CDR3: TGTGCCAGCAGCCAAGACGGGAAGAGTACAGATACGCAGTATTTT. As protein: CASSQDGKSTDTQYF.

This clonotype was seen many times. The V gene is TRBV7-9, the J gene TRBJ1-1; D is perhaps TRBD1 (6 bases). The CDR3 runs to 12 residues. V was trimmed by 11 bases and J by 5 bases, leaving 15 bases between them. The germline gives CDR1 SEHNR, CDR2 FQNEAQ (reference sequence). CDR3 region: CAGGQGRTEAFF. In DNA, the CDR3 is TGTGCCGGCGGGCAGGGGAGGACTGAAGCTTTCTTT. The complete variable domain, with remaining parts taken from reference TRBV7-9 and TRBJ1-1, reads DTGVSQNPRHKITKRGQNVTFRCDPISEHNRLYWYRQTLGQGPEFLTYFQNEAQLEKSRLLSDRFSAERPKGSFSTLEIQRTEQGDSAMYLCAGGQGRTEAFFGQGTRLTVV.

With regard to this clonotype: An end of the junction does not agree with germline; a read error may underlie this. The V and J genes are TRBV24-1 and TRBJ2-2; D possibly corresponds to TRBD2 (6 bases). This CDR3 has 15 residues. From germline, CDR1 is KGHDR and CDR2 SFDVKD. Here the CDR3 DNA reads TGTGCCACCAGTGACGAGCGGGCGAACATCGGGGAGCCGTTTTTT. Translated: CATSDERANIGEPFF.

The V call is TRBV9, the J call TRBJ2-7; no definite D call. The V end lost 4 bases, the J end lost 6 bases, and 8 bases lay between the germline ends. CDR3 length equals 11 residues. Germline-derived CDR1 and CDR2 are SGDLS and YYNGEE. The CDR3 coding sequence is TGTGCCAGCAGCTTTAACGTCGAGCAGTACGTC. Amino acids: CASSFNVEQYV.

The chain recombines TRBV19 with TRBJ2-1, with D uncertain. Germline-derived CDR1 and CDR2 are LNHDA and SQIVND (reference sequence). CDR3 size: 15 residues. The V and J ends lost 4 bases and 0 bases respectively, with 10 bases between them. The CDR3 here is CASSNSRSSYNEQFF. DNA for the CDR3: TGTGCCAGTAGTAACAGCCGGAGCTCCTACAATGAGCAGTTCTTC.

CDR3: CASRWAYEQYF. Here the CDR3 DNA reads TGTGCCAGCAGATGGGCCTACGAGCAGTACTTC. J is TRBJ2-7 and V is TRBV6-1, with D uncertain. Trimming pared 6 bases from V and 2 bases from J, leaving 5 bases between. The CDR3 sequence is 11 residues long. CDR1 and CDR2 from the germline V gene are MNHNS and SASEGT.

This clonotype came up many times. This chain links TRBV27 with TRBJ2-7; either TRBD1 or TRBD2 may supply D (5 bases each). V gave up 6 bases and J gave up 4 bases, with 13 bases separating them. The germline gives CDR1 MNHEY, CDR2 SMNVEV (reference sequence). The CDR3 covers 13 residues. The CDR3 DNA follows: TGTGCCAGCAGCCCCGGGACCCAATACGAGCAGTACTTC. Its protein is CASSPGTQYEQYF.

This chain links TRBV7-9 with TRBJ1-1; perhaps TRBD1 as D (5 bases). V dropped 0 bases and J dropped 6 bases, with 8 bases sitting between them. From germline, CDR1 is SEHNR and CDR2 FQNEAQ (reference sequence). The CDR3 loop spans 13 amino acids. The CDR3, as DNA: TGTGCCAGCAGCTTAGCGGGGGAGCCTGAAGCTTTCTTT. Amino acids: CASSLAGEPEAFF.

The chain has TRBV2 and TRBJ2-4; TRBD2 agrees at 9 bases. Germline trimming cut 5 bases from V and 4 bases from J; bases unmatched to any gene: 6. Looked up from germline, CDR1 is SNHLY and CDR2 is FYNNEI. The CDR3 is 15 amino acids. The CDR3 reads CASSLAGVIKNIQYF. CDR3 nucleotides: TGTGCCAGCAGTTTAGCGGGAGTTATTAAAAACATTCAGTACTTC.

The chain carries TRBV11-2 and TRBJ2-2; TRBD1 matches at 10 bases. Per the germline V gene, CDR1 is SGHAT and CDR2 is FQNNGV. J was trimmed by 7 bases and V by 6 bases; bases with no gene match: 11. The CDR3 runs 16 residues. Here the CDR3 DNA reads TGTGCCAGCAGTGGGGACAGGGGTCGACTTCACGGGGAGCTGTTTTTT. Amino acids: CASSGDRGRLHGELFF.

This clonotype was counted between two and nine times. CDR3 protein: CASSLRQGGRLSEKLFF. The CDR3 DNA is TGCGCCAGCAGCCTACGACAGGGAGGTCGGTTAAGTGAAAAACTGTTTTTT. The chain uses TRBV5-1 and TRBJ1-4, with 7 bases aligning to TRBD1. Germline V gene data show CDR1 as SGHRS and CDR2 as YFSETQ. J lost 7 bases, V lost 4 bases, and 16 bases had no gene match. This CDR3 contains 17 residues.

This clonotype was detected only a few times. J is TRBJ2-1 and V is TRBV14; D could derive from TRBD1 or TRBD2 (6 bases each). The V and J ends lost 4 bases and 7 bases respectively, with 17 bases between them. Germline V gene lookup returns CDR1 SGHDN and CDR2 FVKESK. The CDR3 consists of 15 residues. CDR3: CASSLWGARSNEQFF. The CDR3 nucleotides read TGTGCCAGCAGCCTTTGGGGGGCTAGGTCAAATGAGCAGTTCTTC.